A selection of T cell receptor beta chains follows, all from one sample in a study of shared clonotypes between healthy human individuals. The protocol was immunoSEQ multiplex PCR, while the TCRdb copy is restricted to in-frame clones and leaves out a portion. Among hundreds of thousands of clones, roughly 73% were seen once, and the ten largest hold 1.5% to 2%. Sequencing was done on a sample of memory CD4+ T cells sorted from blood. These receptors were collected from a woman in her 30s in good health. CDR3s include the opening cysteine and the closing phenylalanine or tryptophan. The D gene is left open where the match is weak. Expanded clones are given a class, and other clones once, few, many or no size at all.

V gene	J gene	clone size	CDR3 length	D gene	CDR3 protein	CDR3 DNA
TRBV28	TRBJ1-4	NA	15	TRBD1	CASSAVTGDGEKLFF	TGTGCCAGCAGTGCCGTGACAGGGGATGGAGAAAAACTGTTTTTT
TRBV18	TRBJ2-1	once	15	NA	CASSPLVTRSNEQFF	TGTGCCAGCTCACCACTAGTGACTAGGAGCAATGAGCAGTTCTTC
TRBV4-2	TRBJ1-2	few	16	TRBD1	CASSQEQGGNLYGYTF	TGTGCCAGCAGCCAAGAGCAGGGGGGGAACCTCTATGGCTACACCTTC
TRBV30	TRBJ1-2	NA	12	NA	CASPSGLYGYTF	TGTGCTAGCCCATCAGGGCTCTATGGCTACACCTTC
TRBV28	TRBJ1-2	NA	14	NA	CASSLHETGYGYTF	TGTGCCAGCAGTCTACACGAGACAGGCTATGGCTACACCTTC
TRBV5-5	TRBJ2-1	NA	12	NA	CASSLWGNEQFF	TGTGCCAGCAGCTTATGGGGCAATGAGCAGTTCTTC
TRBV6-5	TRBJ2-1	NA	14	NA	CASRRDTAYNEQFF	TGTGCCAGCAGGCGGGACACCGCATACAATGAGCAGTTCTTC
TRBV5-5	TRBJ1-1	NA	16	TRBD1	CASSDYTGTANTEAFF	TGTGCCAGCAGCGACTACACCGGGACAGCGAACACTGAAGCTTTCTTT
TRBV5-1	TRBJ2-1	few	14	TRBD1	CASSSGTGRGEQFF	TGCGCCAGCAGCTCAGGGACAGGGAGAGGTGAGCAGTTCTTC
TRBV15	TRBJ1-2	few	13	NA	CATSNRNRDGYTF	TGTGCCACCAGCAATAGGAACAGGGATGGCTACACCTTC
TRBV28	TRBJ1-2	NA	16	TRBD1	CASSAHSTGKGGGYTF	TGTGCCAGCAGCGCCCACTCGACAGGGAAGGGGGGTGGCTACACCTTC
TRBV10-3	TRBJ2-4	few	14	NA	CATEPGLGLNIQYF	TGTGCCACAGAGCCGGGGTTGGGTTTAAACATTCAGTACTTC
TRBV2	TRBJ1-2	few	12	NA	CASSGGPDGYTF	TGTGCCAGCAGCGGGGGACCTGATGGCTACACCTTC
TRBV11-2	TRBJ2-1	NA	18	NA	CASSLLPPRGRGKNEQFF	TGTGCCAGCAGTTTACTCCCCCCCCGGGGGCGCGGAAAGAATGAGCAGTTCTTC
TRBV9	TRBJ2-3	few	15	TRBD2	CASSPQTSGSDTQYF	TGTGCCAGCAGCCCCCAGACTAGCGGGAGTGATACGCAGTATTTT
TRBV6-1	TRBJ2-2	NA	16	NA	CASSEEADQTAGELFF	TGTGCCAGCAGTGAAGAAGCGGATCAAACGGCCGGGGAGCTGTTTTTT
TRBV7-8	TRBJ2-5	NA	13	NA	CASSLYRQETQYF	TGTGCCAGCAGCTTATACCGCCAAGAGACCCAGTACTTC
TRBV5-1	TRBJ2-7	NA	16	NA	CASSFDRPAVPSVQYF	TGCGCCAGCAGCTTCGATCGGCCGGCAGTGCCCTCTGTGCAGTACTTC
TRBV27	TRBJ2-3	NA	13	TRBD1	CASTRQGTDTQYF	TGTGCCAGCACGCGACAGGGGACAGATACGCAGTATTTT
TRBV9	TRBJ2-2	NA	15	TRBD2	CASSARASGRGELFF	TGTGCCAGCAGCGCTAGGGCTAGCGGGAGAGGGGAGCTGTTTTTT
TRBV25-1	TRBJ2-1	NA	14	NA	CASSIRESVDEQFF	TGTGCCAGCAGTATCCGGGAGTCCGTCGATGAGCAGTTCTTC
TRBV28	TRBJ1-5	few	16	TRBD1	CASSTGQRYSNQPQHF	TGTGCCAGCAGTACGGGACAGAGATATAGCAATCAGCCCCAGCATTTT
TRBV11-3	TRBJ2-2	few	14	NA	CASQRDSNTGELFF	TGTGCCAGCCAGCGGGACAGTAACACCGGGGAGCTGTTTTTT
TRBV27	TRBJ2-3	NA	14	TRBD1	CASSNRGGTDTQYF	TGTGCCAGCAGTAACAGGGGGGGCACAGATACGCAGTATTTT
TRBV6-4	TRBJ2-2	NA	14	NA	CASSDQSDTGELFF	TGTGCCAGCAGTGATCAATCAGACACCGGGGAGCTGTTTTTT
TRBV7-2	TRBJ2-3	NA	19	TRBD2	CASSLGAGVRPVSSDTQYF	TGTGCCAGCAGCTTAGGAGCGGGAGTCCGCCCCGTGTCTTCAGATACGCAGTATTTT
TRBV29-1	TRBJ2-5	NA	13	TRBD1	CSAGTGIRKTQYF	TGCAGCGCTGGGACAGGGATCAGGAAGACCCAGTACTTC
TRBV7-9	TRBJ2-7	NA	13	NA	CASSSWTAYEQYF	TGTGCCAGCAGCTCTTGGACTGCCTACGAGCAGTACTTC
TRBV4-2	TRBJ1-1	once	12	NA	CASSQDGREAFF	TGTGCCAGCAGCCAAGACGGCAGGGAAGCTTTCTTT
TRBV27	TRBJ2-3	NA	14	NA	CASSLLGEGDTQYF	TGTGCCAGCAGTTTGCTGGGTGAAGGAGATACGCAGTATTTT
TRBV30	TRBJ1-5	NA	12	NA	CAWSLGGQPQHF	TGTGCCTGGAGCCTAGGGGGACAGCCCCAGCATTTT
TRBV29-1	TRBJ1-2	NA	14	TRBD1	CSVFLLETGNGYTF	TGCAGCGTTTTTTTGTTAGAGACAGGGAATGGCTACACCTTC
TRBV6-5	TRBJ2-2	few	13	TRBD1	CASRGQYTGELFF	TGTGCCAGCAGGGGACAGTATACCGGGGAGCTGTTTTTT
TRBV11-2	TRBJ1-1	many	13	NA	CASSYRGGTEAFF	TGTGCCAGCAGCTATAGAGGGGGCACTGAAGCTTTCTTT
TRBV6-1	TRBJ1-2	NA	14	TRBD1	CASSGRTGLDGYTF	TGTGCCAGCAGTGGACGGACAGGGTTGGATGGCTACACCTTC
TRBV27	TRBJ2-1	NA	15	NA	CASSFRGRDHNEQFF	TGTGCCAGCAGTTTTAGGGGGAGGGACCACAATGAGCAGTTCTTC
TRBV19	TRBJ2-5	NA	13	NA	CASSNSGAETQYF	TGTGCCAGTAGTAACTCGGGGGCTGAGACCCAGTACTTC
TRBV18	TRBJ2-2	NA	15	NA	CASSPSNTDTGELFF	TGTGCCAGCTCACCGAGCAACACCGACACCGGGGAGCTGTTTTTT
TRBV29-1	TRBJ2-2	few	12	TRBD1	CSGSTGAGELFF	TGCAGCGGATCGACAGGGGCCGGGGAGCTGTTTTTT
TRBV5-1	TRBJ2-1	NA	16	TRBD2	CASTLTAGGANNEQFF	TGCGCCAGCACCCTGACGGCGGGGGGAGCCAACAATGAGCAGTTCTTC
TRBV2	TRBJ2-5	once	14	NA	CASSERAGGETQYF	TGTGCCAGCAGTGAAAGGGCAGGGGGGGAGACCCAGTACTTC